The entry below gives a single T cell receptor (beta chain) sequence along with its context. The sample is drawn from a study of blood T cells in healthy people across ages. With a J-beta primer mix and a sample-barcoded 5' primer, a second PCR ran about 7 to 12 cycles. Using its own MiXCR run on the 5' RACE reads, TCRdb lists one record per CDR3 protein. In the table there are about 1.4 million distinct CDR3 sequences, 59% of which are singletons. The donors, all healthy, were Caucasians living in Russia, aged about 6 to 90. V was trimmed by 5 bases and J by 7 bases, leaving 17 bases between them. Germline CDR1 reads DFQATT; CDR2 reads SNEGSKA (reference sequence). The CDR3 is made up of 13 amino acids.

V gene TRBV20-1 combines with J gene TRBJ1-1, with D uncertain. The source material was blood. The clonotype comes from a man between 18 and 29 years old in good health. The DNA of the CDR3 is TGCAGTGCTGATTCTACTTCACCTAATGAAGCTTTCTTT. Protein sequence: CSADSTSPNEAFF.